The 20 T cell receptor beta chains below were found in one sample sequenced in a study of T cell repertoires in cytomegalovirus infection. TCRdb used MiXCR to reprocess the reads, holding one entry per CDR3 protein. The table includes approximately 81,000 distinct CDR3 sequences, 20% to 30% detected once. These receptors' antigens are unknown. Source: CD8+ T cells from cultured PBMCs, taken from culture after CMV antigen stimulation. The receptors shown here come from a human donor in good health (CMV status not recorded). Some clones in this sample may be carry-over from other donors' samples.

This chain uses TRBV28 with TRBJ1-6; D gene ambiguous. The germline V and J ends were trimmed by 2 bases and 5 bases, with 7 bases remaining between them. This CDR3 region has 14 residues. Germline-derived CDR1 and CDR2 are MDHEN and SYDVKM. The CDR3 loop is CASSLREDNSPLHF. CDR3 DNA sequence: TGTGCCAGCAGTTTAAGGGAGGATAATTCACCCCTCCACTTT.

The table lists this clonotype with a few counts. Here the CDR3 DNA reads TGTGCCAGCAGTAATGACAGGGTTGTTGAGCAGTTCTTC. Its translation: CASSNDRVVEQFF. The chain carries TRBV12-3 or TRBV12-4 and TRBJ2-1, with 7 nucleotides matching TRBD1. The ends lost 5 bases at V and 9 bases at J; junction bases unmatched: 7. The CDR3 runs 13 residues.

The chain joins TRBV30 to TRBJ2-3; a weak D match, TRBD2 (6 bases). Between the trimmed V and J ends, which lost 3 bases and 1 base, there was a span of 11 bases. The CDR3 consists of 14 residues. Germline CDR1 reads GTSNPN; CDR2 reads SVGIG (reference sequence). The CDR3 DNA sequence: TGTGCCTGGAGCCCGGGAGCTGGCACAGATACGCAGTATTTT. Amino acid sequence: CAWSPGAGTDTQYF. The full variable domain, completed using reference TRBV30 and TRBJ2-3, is SQTIHQWPATLVQPVGSPLSLECTVEGTSNPNLYWYRQAAGRGLQLLFYSVGIGQISSEVPQNLSASRPQDRQFILSSKKLLLSDSGFYLCAWSPGAGTDTQYFGPGTRLTVL.

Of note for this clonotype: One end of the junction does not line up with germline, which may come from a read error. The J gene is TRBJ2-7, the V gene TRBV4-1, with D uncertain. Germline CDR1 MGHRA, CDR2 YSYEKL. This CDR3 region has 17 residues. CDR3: CASSQVLSGGNSYEQYF. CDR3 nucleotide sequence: TGTGCCAGCAGCCAAGTACTATCCGGCGGTAACTCCTACGAGCAGTACTTC.

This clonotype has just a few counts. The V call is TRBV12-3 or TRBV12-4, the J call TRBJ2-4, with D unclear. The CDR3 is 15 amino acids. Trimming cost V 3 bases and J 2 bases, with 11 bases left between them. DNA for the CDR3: TGTGCCAGCAGTTTTGGAGTGGGGACCAAAAACATTCAGTACTTC. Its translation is CASSFGVGTKNIQYF.

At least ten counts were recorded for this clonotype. CDR3 bases: TGTGCCAGCAGCCTTAGCGGGCCGAACTACAATGAGCAGTTCTTC. As protein: CASSLSGPNYNEQFF. This chain uses TRBV7-2 with TRBJ2-1, with TRBD2 matching over 7 bases. V was clipped by 5 bases and J by 3 bases; unmatched bases: 7. Germline V gene lookup returns CDR1 SGHTA and CDR2 FQGNSA. The CDR3 runs 15 residues.

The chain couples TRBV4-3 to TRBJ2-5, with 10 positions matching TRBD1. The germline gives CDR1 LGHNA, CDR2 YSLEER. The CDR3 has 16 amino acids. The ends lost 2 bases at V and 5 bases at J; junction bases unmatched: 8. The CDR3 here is CASSQSGTGVGETQYF. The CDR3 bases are TGCGCCAGCAGCCAATCCGGGACAGGGGTTGGGGAGACCCAGTACTTC.

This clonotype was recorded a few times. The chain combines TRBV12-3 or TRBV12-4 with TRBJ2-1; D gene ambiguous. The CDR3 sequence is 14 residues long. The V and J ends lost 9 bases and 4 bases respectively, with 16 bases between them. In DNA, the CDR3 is TGTGCCAGTTCCCCCCGGGCAGATTACAATGAGCAGTTCTTC. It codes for CASSPRADYNEQFF.

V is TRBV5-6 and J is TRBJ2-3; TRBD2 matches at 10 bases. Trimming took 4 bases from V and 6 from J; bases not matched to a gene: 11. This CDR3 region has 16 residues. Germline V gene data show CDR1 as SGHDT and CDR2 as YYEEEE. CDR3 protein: CASSTSTSGTPDTQYF. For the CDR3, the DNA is TGTGCCAGCAGCACCAGCACTAGCGGGACCCCCGATACGCAGTATTTT.

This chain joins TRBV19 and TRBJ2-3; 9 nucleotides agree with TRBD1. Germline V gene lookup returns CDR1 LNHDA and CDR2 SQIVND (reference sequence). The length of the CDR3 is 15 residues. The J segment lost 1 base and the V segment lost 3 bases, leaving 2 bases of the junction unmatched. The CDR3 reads CASSIRDRGTDTQYF. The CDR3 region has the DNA TGTGCCAGTAGTATCCGGGACAGGGGCACAGATACGCAGTATTTT.

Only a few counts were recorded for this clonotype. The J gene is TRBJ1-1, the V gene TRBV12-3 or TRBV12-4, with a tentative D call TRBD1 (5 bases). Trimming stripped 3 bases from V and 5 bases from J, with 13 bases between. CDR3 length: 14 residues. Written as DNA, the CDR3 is TGTGCCAGCAGTTTTCGGCAGTCAGGGACTGAAGCTTTCTTT. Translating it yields CASSFRQSGTEAFF.

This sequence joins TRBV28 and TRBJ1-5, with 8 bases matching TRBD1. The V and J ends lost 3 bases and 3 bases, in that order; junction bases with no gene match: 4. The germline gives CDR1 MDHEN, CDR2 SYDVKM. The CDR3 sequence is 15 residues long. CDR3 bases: TGTGCCAGCAGTTTGCAGGACAGGGACAATCAGCCCCAGCATTTT. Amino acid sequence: CASSLQDRDNQPQHF.

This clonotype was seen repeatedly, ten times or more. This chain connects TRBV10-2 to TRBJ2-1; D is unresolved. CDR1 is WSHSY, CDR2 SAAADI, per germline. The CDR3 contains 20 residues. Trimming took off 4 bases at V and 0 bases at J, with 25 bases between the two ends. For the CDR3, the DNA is TGCGCCAGCAGTGTCTCCCTGAGTACCCTCCTAACGAGCTCCTACAATGAGCAGTTCTTC. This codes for CASSVSLSTLLTSSYNEQFF.

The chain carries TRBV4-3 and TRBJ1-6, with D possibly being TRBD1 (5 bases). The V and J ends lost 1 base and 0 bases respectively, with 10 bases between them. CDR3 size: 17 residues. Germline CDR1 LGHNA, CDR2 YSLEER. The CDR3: CASSQAGLSSYNSPLHF. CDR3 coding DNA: TGCGCCAGCAGCCAAGCAGGGCTAAGCTCCTATAATTCACCCCTCCACTTT.

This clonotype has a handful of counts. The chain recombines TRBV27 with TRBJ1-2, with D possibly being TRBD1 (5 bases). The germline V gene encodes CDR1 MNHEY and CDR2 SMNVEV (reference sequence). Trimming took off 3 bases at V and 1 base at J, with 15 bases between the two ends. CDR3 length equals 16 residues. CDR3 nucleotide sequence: TGTGCCAGCAGTTTTTTACGGGACGGCTATAACTATGGCTACACCTTC. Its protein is CASSFLRDGYNYGYTF.

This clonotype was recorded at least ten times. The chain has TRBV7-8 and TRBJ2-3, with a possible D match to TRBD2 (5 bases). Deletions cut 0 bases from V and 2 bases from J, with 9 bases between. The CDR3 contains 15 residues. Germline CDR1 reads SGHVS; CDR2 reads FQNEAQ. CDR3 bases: TGTGCCAGCAGCTTAGCCGCGGACTTCACAGATACGCAGTATTTT. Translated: CASSLAADFTDTQYF.

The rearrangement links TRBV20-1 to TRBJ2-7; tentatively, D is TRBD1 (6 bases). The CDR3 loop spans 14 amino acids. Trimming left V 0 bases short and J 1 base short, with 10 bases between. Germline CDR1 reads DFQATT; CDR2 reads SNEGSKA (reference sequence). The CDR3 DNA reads TGCAGTGCTAGAGATCACAGGGAATCCTACGAGCAGTACTTC. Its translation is CSARDHRESYEQYF.

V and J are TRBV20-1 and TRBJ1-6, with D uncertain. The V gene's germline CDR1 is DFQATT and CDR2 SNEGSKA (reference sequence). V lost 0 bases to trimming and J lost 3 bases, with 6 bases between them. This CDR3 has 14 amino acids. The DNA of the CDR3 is TGCAGTGCTAGAGACGGGAGCTATAATTCACCCCTCCACTTT. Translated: CSARDGSYNSPLHF.

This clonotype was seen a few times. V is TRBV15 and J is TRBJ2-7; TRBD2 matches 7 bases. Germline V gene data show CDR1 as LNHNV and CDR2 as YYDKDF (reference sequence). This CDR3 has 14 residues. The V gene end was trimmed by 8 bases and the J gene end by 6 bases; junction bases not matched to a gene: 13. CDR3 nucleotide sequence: TGTGCCACCCTGAATGCGGGACTAATCTGCGAGCAGTACTTC. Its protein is CATLNAGLICEQYF. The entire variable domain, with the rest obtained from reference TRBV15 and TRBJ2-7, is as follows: DAMVIQNPRYQVTQFGKPVTLSCSQTLNHNVMYWYQQKSSQAPKLLFHYYDKDFNNEADTPDNFQSRRPNTSFCFLDIRSPGLGDTAMYLCATLNAGLICEQYFGPGTRLTVT.

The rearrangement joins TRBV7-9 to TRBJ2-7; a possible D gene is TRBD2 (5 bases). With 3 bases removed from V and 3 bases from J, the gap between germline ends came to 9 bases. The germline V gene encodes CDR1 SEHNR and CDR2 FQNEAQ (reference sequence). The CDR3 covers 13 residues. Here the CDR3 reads CASSFEGDYEQYF. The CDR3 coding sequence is TGTGCCAGCAGCTTTGAGGGCGACTACGAGCAGTACTTC.